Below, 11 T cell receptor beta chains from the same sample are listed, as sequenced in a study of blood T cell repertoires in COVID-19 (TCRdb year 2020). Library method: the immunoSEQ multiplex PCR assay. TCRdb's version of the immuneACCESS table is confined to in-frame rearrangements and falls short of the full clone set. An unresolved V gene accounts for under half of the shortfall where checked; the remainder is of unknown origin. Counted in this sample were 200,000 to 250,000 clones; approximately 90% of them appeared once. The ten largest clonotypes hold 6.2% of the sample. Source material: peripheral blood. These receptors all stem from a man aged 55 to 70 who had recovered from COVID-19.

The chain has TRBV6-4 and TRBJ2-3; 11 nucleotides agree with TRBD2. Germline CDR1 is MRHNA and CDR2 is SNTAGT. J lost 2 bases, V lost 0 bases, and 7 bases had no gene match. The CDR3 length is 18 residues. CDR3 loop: CASSDSIASGGTTDTQYF. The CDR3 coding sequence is TGTGCCAGCAGTGACTCGATCGCTAGCGGGGGGACCACAGATACGCAGTATTTT.

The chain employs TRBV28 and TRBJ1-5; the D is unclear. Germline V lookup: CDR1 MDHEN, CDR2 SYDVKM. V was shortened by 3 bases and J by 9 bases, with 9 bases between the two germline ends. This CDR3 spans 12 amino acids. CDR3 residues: CASSLDGRPQHF. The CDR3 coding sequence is TGTGCCAGCAGTTTGGATGGGAGGCCCCAGCATTTT. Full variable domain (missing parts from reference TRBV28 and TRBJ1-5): DVKVTQSSRYLVKRTGEKVFLECVQDMDHENMFWYRQDPGLGLRLIYFSYDVKMKEKGDIPEGYSVSREKKERFSLILESASTNQTSMYLCASSLDGRPQHFGDGTRLSIL.

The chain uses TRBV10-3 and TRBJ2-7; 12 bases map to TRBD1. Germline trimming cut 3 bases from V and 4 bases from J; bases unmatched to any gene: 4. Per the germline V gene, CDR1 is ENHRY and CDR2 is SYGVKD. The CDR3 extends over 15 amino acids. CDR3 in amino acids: CAISDPGQGAYEQYF. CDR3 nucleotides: TGTGCCATCAGTGACCCGGGACAGGGGGCTTACGAGCAGTACTTC.

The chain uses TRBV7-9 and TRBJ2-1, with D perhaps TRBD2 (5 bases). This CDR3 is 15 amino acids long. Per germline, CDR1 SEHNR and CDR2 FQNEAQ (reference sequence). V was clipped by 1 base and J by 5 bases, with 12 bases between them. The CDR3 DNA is TGTGCCAGCAGCTTAGGAGGTAGCGCGAACAATGAGCAGTTCTTC. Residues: CASSLGGSANNEQFF.

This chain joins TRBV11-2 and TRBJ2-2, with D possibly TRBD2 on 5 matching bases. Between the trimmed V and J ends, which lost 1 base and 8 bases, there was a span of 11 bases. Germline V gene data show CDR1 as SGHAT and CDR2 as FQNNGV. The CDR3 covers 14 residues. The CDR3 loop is CASSLGVSGGELFF. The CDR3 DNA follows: TGTGCCAGCAGCTTAGGAGTCTCGGGGGGGGAGCTGTTTTTT.

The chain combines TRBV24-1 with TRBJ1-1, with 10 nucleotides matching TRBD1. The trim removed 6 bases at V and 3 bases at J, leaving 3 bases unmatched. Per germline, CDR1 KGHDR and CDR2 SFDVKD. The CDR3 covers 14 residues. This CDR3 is CATSWTGGDTEAFF. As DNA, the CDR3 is TGTGCCACCAGTTGGACAGGGGGGGACACTGAAGCTTTCTTT.

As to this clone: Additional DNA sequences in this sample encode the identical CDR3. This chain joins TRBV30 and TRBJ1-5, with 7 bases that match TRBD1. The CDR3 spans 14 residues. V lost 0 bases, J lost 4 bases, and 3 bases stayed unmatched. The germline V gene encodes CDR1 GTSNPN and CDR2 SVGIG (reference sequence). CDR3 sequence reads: CAWSVGTANQPQHF. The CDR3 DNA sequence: TGTGCCTGGAGTGTCGGGACAGCTAATCAGCCCCAGCATTTT.

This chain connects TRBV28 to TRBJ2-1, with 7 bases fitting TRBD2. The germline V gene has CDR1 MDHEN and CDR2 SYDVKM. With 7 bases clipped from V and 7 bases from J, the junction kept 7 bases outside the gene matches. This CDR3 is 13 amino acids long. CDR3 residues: CASKPPGGNEQFF. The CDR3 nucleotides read TGTGCCAGCAAACCGCCCGGGGGGAATGAGCAGTTCTTC. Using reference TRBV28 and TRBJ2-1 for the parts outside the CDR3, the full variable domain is DVKVTQSSRYLVKRTGEKVFLECVQDMDHENMFWYRQDPGLGLRLIYFSYDVKMKEKGDIPEGYSVSREKKERFSLILESASTNQTSMYLCASKPPGGNEQFFGPGTRLTVL.

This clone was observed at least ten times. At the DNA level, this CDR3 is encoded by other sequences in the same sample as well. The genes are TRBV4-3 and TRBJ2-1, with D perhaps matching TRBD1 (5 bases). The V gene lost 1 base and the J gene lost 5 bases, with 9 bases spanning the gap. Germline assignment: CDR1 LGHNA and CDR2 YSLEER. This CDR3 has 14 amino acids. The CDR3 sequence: CASSQGGLDNEQFF. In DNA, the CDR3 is TGCGCCAGCAGCCAAGGGGGCTTAGACAATGAGCAGTTCTTC.

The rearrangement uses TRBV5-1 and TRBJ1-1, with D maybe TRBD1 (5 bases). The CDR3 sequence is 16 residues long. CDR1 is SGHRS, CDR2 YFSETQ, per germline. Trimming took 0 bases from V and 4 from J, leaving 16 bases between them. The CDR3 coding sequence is TGCGCCAGCAGCTTGGTTGTAGGGGCGAGTGGCACTGAAGCTTTCTTT. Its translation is CASSLVVGASGTEAFF.

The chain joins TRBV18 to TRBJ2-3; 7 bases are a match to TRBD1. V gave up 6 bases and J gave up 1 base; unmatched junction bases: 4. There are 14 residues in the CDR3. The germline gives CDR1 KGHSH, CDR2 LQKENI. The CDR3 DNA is TGTGCCAGCTCGTCAGGGGGTGGCACAGATACGCAGTATTTT. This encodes CASSSGGGTDTQYF.